This note documents a single TCR beta chain sequence. Its antigen remains unknown. The data belong to a study of blood T cells in healthy people across ages. Across the study: For every two T cells, template switching captured about one barcoded beta molecule. Study findings and constraints: Per million T cells, the diversity of TCR beta decreased roughly linearly as age advanced. Conclusively comparing naive with antigen-experienced cells was impossible with unsorted PBMCs.

At least 6 micrograms of total RNA were extracted per sample. Primers used in a second PCR of roughly 6 to 11 cycles were a sample-barcoded 5' primer and a J-beta primer mix. Using its own MiXCR run on the 5' RACE reads, TCRdb lists one record per CDR3 protein. The top ten clones hold 7.9% of a sample with some 1.4 million distinct CDR3 sequences, 42% of them seen once. The ends were cut back, 5 bases at V and 4 bases at J, with 3 bases in the middle. CDR3 length: 11 residues. This sequence originates from a young woman in good health. What was sequenced was blood. V and J are TRBV12-3 or TRBV12-4 and TRBJ2-4, with D uncertain. The CDR3 DNA is TGTGCCAGCAGTCAAAAAAACATTCAGTACTTC. The encoded protein is CASSQKNIQYF.